This entry describes one T cell receptor beta chain. The data stem from a study of shared clonotypes between healthy human individuals. The method was immunoSEQ multiplex PCR; TCRdb's version includes in-frame clones alone and lacks a portion of them. The table shows roughly 2.5 million clones, with approximately 92% occurring only once. Trimming shortened V by 9 bases and J by 0 bases, and 11 bases separated the two germline ends. This CDR3 spans 14 amino acids. CDR1 and CDR2 (germline): LNHDA, SQIVND (reference sequence). This receptor was identified in a man between 18 and 29 years old in good health. The sample taken for sequencing was naive CD4+ T cells sorted from blood. The subset is: CD45RA+ positively selected. The chain uses TRBV19 and TRBJ2-2; a weak D match, TRBD2 (7 bases). The CDR3 DNA sequence: TGTGCCAGCAGGGGAGGGTCGAACACCGGGGAGCTGTTTTTT. Its protein product is CASRGGSNTGELFF.